Shown below are 31 T cell receptor beta chains from a single sample sequenced in a study of T cell repertoires in cytomegalovirus infection. MiXCR, run by TCRdb on the reads, gives a single entry per CDR3 protein. The sample includes 650,000 to 900,000 distinct CDR3 sequences, 32% of them seen just once. No antigen has been assigned to these receptors. Here the sequenced sample was cultured CD8+ T cells from PBMCs, taken from culture after CMV antigen stimulation. The receptors derive from a human donor in good health (CMV status not recorded). Some clones in this sample may be carry-over from other donors' samples.

This clonotype showed up just a few times. The chain uses TRBV6-2 or TRBV6-3 and TRBJ2-1; no firm D call. CDR1 MNHEY and CDR2 SVGEGT come from the germline V gene. Trimming shortened V by 10 bases and J by 6 bases, and 16 bases separated the two germline ends. This CDR3 is built from 13 residues. DNA for the CDR3: TGTGCCACCGAACCCGACCACCTCAATGAGCAGTTCTTC. It specifies CATEPDHLNEQFF.

Many counts were recorded for this clonotype. J is TRBJ1-2 and V is TRBV5-6; 10 bases agree with TRBD1. V gave up 2 bases and J gave up 4 bases; unmatched junction bases: 2. The germline gives CDR1 SGHDT, CDR2 YYEEEE. This CDR3 has 14 residues. The CDR3 loop is CASSLGTGAYGYTF. The CDR3 bases are TGTGCCAGCAGCTTAGGGACAGGGGCCTATGGCTACACCTTC.

This chain joins TRBV4-1 and TRBJ2-2, with D unclear. Per the germline V gene, CDR1 is MGHRA and CDR2 is YSYEKL. The CDR3 contains 16 residues. The V end was cut by 4 bases, the J end by 1 base, with 13 bases between. The CDR3 loop reads CASSPTDTKNTGELFF. The CDR3 bases are TGCGCCAGCAGCCCGACCGACACTAAGAACACCGGGGAGCTGTTTTTT.

Ten or more counts support this clonotype. The V gene is TRBV7-8, the J gene TRBJ1-1, with TRBD1 matching 9 bases. The V gene end was trimmed by 7 bases and the J gene end by 0 bases; junction bases not matched to a gene: 21. This CDR3 is built from 20 residues. The germline gives CDR1 SGHVS, CDR2 FQNEAQ. The CDR3 nucleotides read TGTGCCAGCAACGTCTTCACAGGGGGCGCGAGGCCCACTCTGAACACTGAAGCTTTCTTT. Its translation: CASNVFTGGARPTLNTEAFF.

V is TRBV25-1 and J is TRBJ1-1; the match to TRBD1 covers 7 bases. The CDR3 is 15 amino acids. V trimming: 4 bases; J trimming: 0 bases; junction bases outside the gene matches: 5. CDR1 and CDR2 (germline): MGHDK, SYGVNS. The chain's CDR3 is CASSAYRGMNTEAFF. The CDR3 bases are TGTGCCAGCAGTGCGTACAGGGGAATGAACACTGAAGCTTTCTTT.

This rearrangement joins TRBV13 to TRBJ1-2; TRBD1 might be the D (6 bases). Looked up from germline, CDR1 is PRHDT and CDR2 is FYEKMQ (reference sequence). V lost 4 bases, J lost 3 bases, and 12 bases lay in between. The CDR3 consists of 14 residues. Here the CDR3 reads CASSSEQGYYGYTF. DNA for the CDR3: TGTGCCAGCAGCTCCGAACAGGGTTACTATGGCTACACCTTC. Using reference TRBV13 and TRBJ1-2 for the parts outside the CDR3, the full variable domain is AAGVIQSPRHLIKEKRETATLKCYPIPRHDTVYWYQQGPGQDPQFLISFYEKMQSDKGSIPDRFSAQQFSDYHSELNMSSLELGDSALYFCASSSEQGYYGYTFGSGTRLTVV.

This clonotype occurred many times. The chain couples TRBV7-9 to TRBJ2-7; 7 nucleotides agree with TRBD2. Germline values: CDR1 SEHNR, CDR2 FQNEAQ (reference sequence). The CDR3 runs to 14 residues. The V gene end was trimmed by 2 bases and the J gene end by 3 bases; junction bases not matched to a gene: 4. The CDR3 loop is CASSLTRGDYEQYF. CDR3 sequence (DNA): TGTGCCAGCAGCTTAACCCGGGGGGACTACGAGCAGTACTTC.

This clonotype was detected ten times or more. This rearrangement joins TRBV19 to TRBJ1-1, with D unresolved. The germline CDR1 and CDR2 sequences are LNHDA and SQIVND (reference sequence). This CDR3 is built from 14 residues. Trimming stripped 7 bases from V and 3 bases from J, with 15 bases between. The chain's CDR3 is CASNPVGRDTEAFF. The CDR3 region has the DNA TGTGCCAGTAACCCCGTGGGCCGCGACACTGAAGCTTTCTTT.

In the case of this clonotype: This may come from a read error, since a much larger clone is one base off. This rearrangement joins TRBV12-3 or TRBV12-4 to TRBJ1-1, with D perhaps matching TRBD1 (6 bases). The CDR3 sequence is 14 residues long. Here the CDR3 reads CVSSPGHLGAEAFF. DNA for the CDR3: TGTGTCAGCAGCCCGGGACATCTGGGAGCTGAAGCTTTCTTT.

This chain's CDR3 is CASSLDVWTSGFYEQYF. The DNA for the CDR3 is TGCGCCAGCAGCTTGGATGTCTGGACTAGCGGGTTCTACGAGCAGTACTTC. V gene TRBV5-1 combines with J gene TRBJ2-7; TRBD2 matches 11 bases. With 0 bases clipped from V and 3 bases from J, the junction kept 8 bases outside the gene matches. The CDR3 covers 17 residues. The germline CDR1 and CDR2 sequences are SGHRS and YFSETQ.

With regard to this clonotype: A much bigger clone sits one base away, suggesting this may be a read error. The chain combines TRBV6-5 with TRBJ2-1, with D perhaps matching TRBD1 (6 bases). CDR1 and CDR2 from the germline V gene are MNHEY and SVGAGI. The CDR3 is made up of 22 amino acids. The CDR3 DNA reads as TGTGCCAACAGTTACTCCCTCCCAGGGGACCTAAGGCCGGATATATCCTACAATGAGCAGTTCTTC. This sequence encodes CANSYSLPGDLRPDISYNEQFF.

In the case of this clonotype: Sequence at one end of the junction differs from germline and may be a read error. The chain links TRBV7-9 to TRBJ1-1; no clear D. There are 11 residues in the CDR3. Per germline, CDR1 SEHNR and CDR2 FQNEAQ (reference sequence). This CDR3 reads CASIETHPNLF. CDR3 sequence (DNA): TGTGCCAGCATCGAAACTCACCCCAACCTGTTT.

The V and J genes are TRBV27 and TRBJ2-7; D is possibly TRBD1 (5 bases). Germline V gene lookup returns CDR1 MNHEY and CDR2 SMNVEV (reference sequence). The CDR3 consists of 14 residues. Trimming removed 4 bases from V and 1 base from J, with 11 bases in between. CDR3 DNA sequence: TGTGCCAGCAGTTCGGGCAGGGCTTCCTACGAGCAGTACTTC. It specifies CASSSGRASYEQYF.

About this clonotype itself: Since no conserved phenylalanine or tryptophan closes the CDR3, a read error is the likely cause. V gene TRBV6-1 combines with J gene TRBJ2-2; 8 bases align to TRBD1. The length of the CDR3 is 14 residues. CDR1 MNHNS and CDR2 SASEGT come from the germline V gene. The V gene end was trimmed by 3 bases and the J gene end by 5 bases; junction bases not matched to a gene: 2. The CDR3 bases are TGTGCCAGCAGTGACAGGGGGCATACCGGGGAGCTGTTTTTG. This sequence encodes CASSDRGHTGELFL.

V usage is TRBV4-1 and J usage is TRBJ1-4; D is possibly TRBD1 (5 bases). Trimming stripped 4 bases from V and 0 bases from J, with 9 bases between. Germline V gives CDR1 MGHRA, CDR2 YSYEKL. The CDR3 length is 15 residues. The CDR3, as DNA: TGCGCCAGCAGCCGGGACGGTACAACTAATGAAAAACTGTTTTTT. It yields the protein CASSRDGTTNEKLFF.

This rearrangement joins TRBV6-2 or TRBV6-3 to TRBJ2-7; 12 nucleotides align to TRBD1. CDR3 length equals 16 residues. J gave up 8 bases and V 0 bases, and 8 bases lay outside the gene matches. The germline CDR1 and CDR2 sequences are MNHEY and SVGEGT. The CDR3 sequence is CASSYSPGTGGAKQYV. CDR3 nucleotides: TGTGCCAGCAGTTACTCGCCCGGGACAGGGGGCGCCAAGCAGTACGTC.

The gene calls are TRBV12-5 and TRBJ1-2, with 7 bases fitting TRBD1. Germline V gene data show CDR1 as LGHNT and CDR2 as FRNRAP. J gave up 4 bases and V 0 bases, and 8 bases lay outside the gene matches. This CDR3 has 16 residues. The chain's CDR3 is CASGLVPTGSGYGYTF. CDR3 DNA: TGTGCTAGTGGTTTGGTTCCGACAGGGAGCGGCTATGGCTACACCTTC. The full variable domain, in which reference TRBV12-5 and TRBJ1-2 provide the parts outside the CDR3, is DARVTQTPRHKVTEMGQEVTMRCQPILGHNTVFWYRQTMMQGLELLAYFRNRAPLDDSGMPKDRFSAEMPDATLATLKIQPSEPRDSAVYFCASGLVPTGSGYGYTFGSGTRLTVV.

This chain links TRBV12-3 or TRBV12-4 with TRBJ2-1; D remains ambiguous. V was trimmed by 5 bases and J by 1 base, leaving 12 bases between them. The length of the CDR3 is 15 residues. In DNA form, the CDR3 reads TGTGCCAGCAGTCCTCCGGGCCTGTCCTACAATGAGCAGTTCTTC. It specifies CASSPPGLSYNEQFF.

V is TRBV2 and J is TRBJ2-2; tentatively, D is TRBD1 or TRBD2 (6 bases each). The CDR3 totals 17 residues. The V end was cut by 4 bases, the J end by 0 bases, with 15 bases between. Germline CDR1 is SNHLY and CDR2 is FYNNEI. The CDR3 here is CASSVVADRANTGELFF. The CDR3, as DNA: TGTGCCAGCAGTGTTGTAGCGGACAGAGCGAACACCGGGGAGCTGTTTTTT.

Ten or more counts support this clonotype. A much larger clone sits a single nucleotide away, making a read error possible. The V call is TRBV7-6, the J call TRBJ2-5; D call uncertain. CDR1 is SGHVS and CDR2 is FNYEAQ in the germline V gene. Between the trimmed V and J ends, which lost 5 bases and 0 bases, there was a span of 1 base. The CDR3 is 11 residues long. The CDR3 region has the DNA TGTGCCAGCAGCAACCAAGAGACCCAGTACTTC. This translates into CASSNQETQYF.

The chain has TRBV18 and TRBJ1-1; D not certain. Per germline, CDR1 KGHSH and CDR2 LQKENI. The V and J ends lost 6 bases and 4 bases respectively, with 15 bases between them. This CDR3 region has 14 residues. The CDR3 DNA reads as TGTGCCAGCTCCCAGCCGGAGCCGGGCACTGAAGCTTTCTTT. The encoded protein is CASSQPEPGTEAFF.

Worth noting for this clonotype: A single base separates this from a much larger clone, so it may be a read error. This rearrangement joins TRBV7-6 to TRBJ1-2, with D maybe TRBD1 (6 bases). The germline gives CDR1 SGHVS, CDR2 FNYEAQ. This CDR3 is built from 16 residues. The CDR3 DNA sequence: TGTGCCAGCGGCTTAGCCCCGACAGGCTCTAACTATGGCTACACCTTC. Its protein is CASGLAPTGSNYGYTF. The full variable domain, with the rest looked up from reference TRBV7-6 and TRBJ1-2, is GAGVSQSPRYKVTKRGQDVALRCDPISGHVSLYWYRQALGQGPEFLTYFNYEAQQDKSGLPNDRFSAERPEGSISTLTIQRTEQRDSAMYRCASGLAPTGSNYGYTFGSGTRLTVV.

This clonotype was found a few times. This chain connects TRBV4-1 to TRBJ2-1; 8 nucleotides align to TRBD2. Trimming cost V 4 bases and J 8 bases; bases outside gene matches: 7. The CDR3 loop spans 14 amino acids. In germline, CDR1 is MGHRA, CDR2 YSYEKL. The CDR3 loop is CASSPGGAGDEQFF. The DNA of the CDR3 is TGCGCCAGCAGCCCCGGGGGGGCTGGGGATGAGCAGTTCTTC.

This clonotype has a count of ten or more. This rearrangement joins TRBV7-8 to TRBJ2-7; D perhaps matches TRBD2 (6 bases). CDR3 length: 15 amino acids. V was cut by 1 base and J by 3 bases, with 13 bases left in between. Germline-derived CDR1 and CDR2 are SGHVS and FQNEAQ. CDR3 coding DNA: TGTGCCAGCAGCTTAGGATGGGGGGAGAACTACGAGCAGTACTTC. This translates into CASSLGWGENYEQYF.

This rearrangement joins TRBV7-6 to TRBJ2-1, with D perhaps TRBD1 or TRBD2 (6 bases each). Germline V gene data show CDR1 as SGHVS and CDR2 as FNYEAQ. This CDR3 region has 14 residues. Trimming took 1 base from V and 9 from J, leaving 13 bases between them. The CDR3 DNA follows: TGTGCCAGCAGCTTAGGAAGCTCGGGGGCTGAGCAGTTCTTC. This gives the protein CASSLGSSGAEQFF.

This clonotype was counted between two and nine times. The gene calls are TRBV4-1 and TRBJ1-5; D is unclear. This CDR3 is 14 amino acids long. The germline V gene has CDR1 MGHRA and CDR2 YSYEKL. The germline V and J ends were trimmed by 0 bases and 2 bases, with 5 bases remaining between them. DNA of the CDR3: TGCGCCAGCAGCCAAGATTCGGGCAATCAGCCCCAGCATTTT. The encoded protein is CASSQDSGNQPQHF.

The table lists this clonotype with a few counts. V and J are TRBV7-3 and TRBJ2-1; 12 bases are shared with TRBD2. The CDR3 loop spans 20 amino acids. V was pared by 4 bases and J by 8 bases, with 21 bases of the junction left unmatched. Looked up from germline, CDR1 is SGHTA and CDR2 is FQGTGA. CDR3 amino acids: CASSSPLISQTSGGSDEQFF. CDR3 in DNA: TGTGCCAGCAGCTCCCCATTAATATCGCAGACTAGCGGGGGTTCCGATGAGCAGTTCTTC.

The chain couples TRBV12-3 or TRBV12-4 to TRBJ1-2, with a tentative D call TRBD1 (6 bases). The CDR3 spans 15 residues. V was trimmed by 5 bases and J by 5 bases, leaving 18 bases between them. The chain's CDR3 is CASSPEGWGLYGYTF. Here the CDR3 DNA reads TGTGCCAGCAGTCCGGAGGGGTGGGGGCTGTATGGCTACACCTTC.

The chain employs TRBV10-3 and TRBJ2-3, with D perhaps TRBD2 (7 bases). Germline V lookup: CDR1 ENHRY, CDR2 SYGVKD. Trimming pared 10 bases from V and 1 base from J, leaving 18 bases between. This CDR3 is built from 15 residues. CDR3 nucleotide sequence: TGTGCCACCTCTGAGGAGGGGGGGCGCACAGATACGCAGTATTTT. Translation: CATSEEGGRTDTQYF.

This clonotype occurred many times. This chain connects TRBV4-1 to TRBJ2-5; maybe TRBD1 (5 bases). Germline V lookup: CDR1 MGHRA, CDR2 YSYEKL. V dropped 3 bases and J dropped 4 bases, with 12 bases sitting between them. The CDR3 length is 14 residues. CDR3 amino acids: CASSHYQGLETQYF. The CDR3 DNA reads as TGCGCCAGCAGCCACTACCAGGGTTTAGAGACCCAGTACTTC.

The rearrangement uses TRBV6-2 or TRBV6-3 and TRBJ2-1; 7 bases map to TRBD1. The CDR3 runs 14 residues. Germline CDR1 and CDR2: MNHEY and SVGEGT. V shed 4 bases and J 2 bases; nucleotides not matched to a gene: 2. The CDR3 reads CASSWDSAYNEQFF. As DNA, the CDR3 is TGTGCCAGCAGTTGGGACAGCGCCTACAATGAGCAGTTCTTC.